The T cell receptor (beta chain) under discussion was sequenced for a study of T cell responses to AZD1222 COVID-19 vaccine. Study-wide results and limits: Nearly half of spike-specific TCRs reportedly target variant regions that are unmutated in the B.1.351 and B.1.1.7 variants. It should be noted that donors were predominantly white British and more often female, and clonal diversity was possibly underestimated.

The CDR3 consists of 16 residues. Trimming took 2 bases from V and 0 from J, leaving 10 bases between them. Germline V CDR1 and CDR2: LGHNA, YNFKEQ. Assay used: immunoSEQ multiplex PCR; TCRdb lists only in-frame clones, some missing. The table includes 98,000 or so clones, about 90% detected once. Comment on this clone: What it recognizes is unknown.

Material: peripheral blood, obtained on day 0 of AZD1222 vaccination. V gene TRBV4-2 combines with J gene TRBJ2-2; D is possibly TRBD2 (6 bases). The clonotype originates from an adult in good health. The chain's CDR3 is CASSQTGLANTGELFF. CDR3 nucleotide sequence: TGTGCCAGCAGCCAAACGGGACTTGCGAACACCGGGGAGCTGTTTTTT.